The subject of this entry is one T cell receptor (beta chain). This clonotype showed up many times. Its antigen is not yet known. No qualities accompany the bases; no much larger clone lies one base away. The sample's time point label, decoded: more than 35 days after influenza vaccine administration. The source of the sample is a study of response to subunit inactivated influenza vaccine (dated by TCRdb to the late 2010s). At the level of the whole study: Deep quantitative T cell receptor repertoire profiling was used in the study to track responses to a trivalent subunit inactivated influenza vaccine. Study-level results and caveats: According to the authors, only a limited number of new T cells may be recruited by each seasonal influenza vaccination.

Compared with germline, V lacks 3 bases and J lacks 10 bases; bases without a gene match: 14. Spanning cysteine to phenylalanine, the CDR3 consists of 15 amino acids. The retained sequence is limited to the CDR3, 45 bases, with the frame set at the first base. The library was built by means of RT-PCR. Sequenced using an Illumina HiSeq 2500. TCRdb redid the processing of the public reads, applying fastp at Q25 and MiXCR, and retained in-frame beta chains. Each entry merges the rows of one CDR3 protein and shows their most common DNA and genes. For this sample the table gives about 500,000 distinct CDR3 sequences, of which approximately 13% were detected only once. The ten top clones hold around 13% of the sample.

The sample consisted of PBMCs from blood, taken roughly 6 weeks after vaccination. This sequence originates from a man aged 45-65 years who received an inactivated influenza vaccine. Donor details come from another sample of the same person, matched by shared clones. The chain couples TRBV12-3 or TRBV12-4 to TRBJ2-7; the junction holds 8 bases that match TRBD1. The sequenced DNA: TGTGCCAGCAGTTTCTCCGGGACAGGCGTGGCTGGACAGTACTTC. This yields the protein CASSFSGTGVAGQYF.